This T cell receptor beta chain is drawn from a study of T cell changes during pregnancy in multiple sclerosis. Trimming removed 2 bases from V and 4 bases from J, with 12 bases in between. This CDR3 is built from 15 residues. From germline, CDR1 is MNHEY and CDR2 SMNVEV (reference sequence). Sequencing used immunoSEQ multiplex PCR; TCRdb keeps in-frame clones, though not all of them. The sample includes about 60,000 clones, around 92% of them seen just once. Sequencing was performed on CD4+ T cells from peripheral blood mononuclear cells, taken in the second trimester of pregnancy. The chain combines TRBV27 with TRBJ2-1, with D perhaps TRBD2 (6 bases). The clonotype comes from a female donor with multiple sclerosis, enrolled in a pregnancy study. CDR3 DNA sequence: TGTGCCAGCAGTTTAATCGGGAGCAGTTACAATGAGCAGTTCTTC. Protein sequence: CASSLIGSSYNEQFF.